This T cell receptor (beta chain) was documented in a study of identical twins. Whole-study results and caveats: Out-of-frame alpha sequences shared between twins exhibited an excess of low generation probability.

This clonotype was observed at least ten times. The antigen is unknown. Each CDR3 protein is one row after TCRdb ran MiXCR on the 5' RACE reads. The sample holds hundreds of thousands of distinct CDR3 sequences, roughly 6% seen once. This clonotype was obtained from a man between 18 and 29 years old in good health. The source material was naive T cells sorted from blood.

CDR3: CASRGRGQHTYEQYF. CDR3 in DNA: TGTGCCAGCAGAGGACGGGGACAGCACACCTACGAGCAGTACTTC. The chain has TRBV28 and TRBJ2-7; 7 nucleotides align to TRBD1. V was pared by 6 bases and J by 2 bases, with 10 bases of the junction left unmatched. CDR1 and CDR2 (germline): MDHEN, SYDVKM. This CDR3 is built from 15 residues.